The clone carrying this T cell receptor beta chain came up once. This sample is part of a study of T cell responses to AZD1222 COVID-19 vaccine. Study overall: Second-dose schedules of about 4 or about 12 weeks were combined.

The germline CDR1 and CDR2 sequences are WSHSY and SAAADI. CDR3 length: 15 residues. V lost 3 bases and J lost 4, with 12 bases in between. TCRdb's table, derived via immunoSEQ multiplex PCR, lists solely in-frame clones and lacks some. The data show about 120,000 clones, roughly 90% seen once. This receptor was identified in an adult in good health. The chain carries TRBV10-2 and TRBJ2-2, with unresolved D. Sequencing was performed on peripheral blood, taken on day 0 of AZD1222 vaccination. CDR3 region: CASSELGFSTGELFF. CDR3 bases: TGCGCCAGCAGTGAACTGGGCTTCAGCACCGGGGAGCTGTTTTTT.